This TCR beta chain was documented in a study of cytomegalovirus exposure and HLA in healthy donors. 13 Jbeta primers and 60 Vbeta primers were used for the PCR. Profiled with immunoSEQ multiplex PCR; TCRdb holds only in-frame clones, not every one. The table includes approximately 160,000 clones, 75% to 80% detected once. The TCR comes from a male donor in good health and CMV-seronegative. Material for sequencing was PBMCs.

DNA of the CDR3: TGTGCCAGCAGTTACCCGGGACTTGATGCGGGCGAGCAGTACTTC. It translates to CASSYPGLDAGEQYF. V and J are TRBV6-5 and TRBJ2-7; D is perhaps TRBD2 (6 bases). V lost 2 bases to trimming and J lost 6 bases, with 17 bases between them. This CDR3 is built from 15 residues. CDR1 is MNHEY, CDR2 SVGAGI, per germline.